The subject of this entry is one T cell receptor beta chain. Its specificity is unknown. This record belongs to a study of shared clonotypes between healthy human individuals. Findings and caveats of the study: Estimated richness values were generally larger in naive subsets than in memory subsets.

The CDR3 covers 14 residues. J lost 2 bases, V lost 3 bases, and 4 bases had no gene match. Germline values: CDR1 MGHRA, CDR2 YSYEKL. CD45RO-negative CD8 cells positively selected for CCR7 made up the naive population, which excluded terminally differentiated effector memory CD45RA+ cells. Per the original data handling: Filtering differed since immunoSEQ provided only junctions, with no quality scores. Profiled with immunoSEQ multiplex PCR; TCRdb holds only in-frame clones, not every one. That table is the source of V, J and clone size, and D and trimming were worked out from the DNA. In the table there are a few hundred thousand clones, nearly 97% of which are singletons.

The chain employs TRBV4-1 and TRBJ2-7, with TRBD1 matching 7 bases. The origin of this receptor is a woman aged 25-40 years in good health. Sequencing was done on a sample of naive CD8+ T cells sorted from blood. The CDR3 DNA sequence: TGCGCCAGCAGCCAGGGGACAGCCGCCTACGAGCAGTACTTC. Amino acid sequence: CASSQGTAAYEQYF.